These T cell receptor beta chains were read from a single sample in a study of blood T cell repertoires in COVID-19. Measured with immunoSEQ multiplex PCR; TCRdb has only the in-frame clones, and not every one. The repertoire holds 100,000 or so clones, with more than 75% as singletons. Sequenced input: peripheral blood. All receptors come from a human donor in a cohort sampled during active COVID-19. The CDR3 runs from the conserved cysteine through the conserved F or W. Fields, in order: D gene, V gene, clone size, J gene, CDR3 protein, CDR3 DNA. A D gene is named only where the DNA matches it firmly. Rows give clone size only sometimes, using once, few, many, or a class for an expanded clone.

d_gene: .; v_gene: TRBV7-9; abundance: .; j_gene: TRBJ1-5; CDR3aa: CASSRAVTGSESPQHF; CDR3nt: TGTGCCAGCAGCCGTGCTGTGACGGGTAGTGAATCGCCCCAGCATTTT
d_gene: .; v_gene: TRBV18; abundance: .; j_gene: TRBJ1-1; CDR3aa: CASSGRTGGNTEAFF; CDR3nt: TGTGCCAGCTCCGGACGGACGGGGGGCAACACTGAAGCTTTCTTT
d_gene: TRBD1; v_gene: TRBV4-1; abundance: .; j_gene: TRBJ1-6; CDR3aa: CASSNRDRDFGNSPLHF; CDR3nt: TGCGCCAGCAGCAATCGGGACAGGGATTTCGGTAATTCACCCCTCCACTTT
d_gene: .; v_gene: TRBV5-1; abundance: .; j_gene: TRBJ2-3; CDR3aa: CASSLDPGSADTQYF; CDR3nt: TGCGCCAGCAGCTTGGATCCAGGGTCTGCAGATACGCAGTATTTT
d_gene: .; v_gene: TRBV13; abundance: .; j_gene: TRBJ2-2; CDR3aa: CASSLGTLNTGELFF; CDR3nt: TGTGCCAGCAGCTTAGGGACATTGAACACCGGGGAGCTGTTTTTT
d_gene: .; v_gene: TRBV12-3/TRBV12-4; abundance: few; j_gene: TRBJ1-4; CDR3aa: CASSLHSNEKLFF; CDR3nt: TGTGCCAGCAGTTTACACAGTAATGAAAAACTGTTTTTT
d_gene: TRBD1; v_gene: TRBV25-1; abundance: .; j_gene: TRBJ1-2; CDR3aa: CASSKNPGQGYGYTF; CDR3nt: TGTGCCAGCAGCAAAAATCCGGGACAGGGCTATGGCTACACCTTC
d_gene: .; v_gene: TRBV11-3; abundance: .; j_gene: TRBJ2-3; CDR3aa: CASSRGRGQGESDTQYF; CDR3nt: TGTGCCAGCAGCCGTGGGCGAGGACAAGGTGAATCAGATACGCAGTATTTT
d_gene: TRBD2; v_gene: TRBV13; abundance: .; j_gene: TRBJ2-1; CDR3aa: CASSLGRLAGAIEQFF; CDR3nt: TGTGCCAGCAGCTTAGGCCGACTAGCGGGAGCCATTGAGCAGTTCTTC
d_gene: .; v_gene: TRBV5-1; abundance: .; j_gene: TRBJ2-1; CDR3aa: CASSREPIYSSNNEQFF; CDR3nt: TGCGCCAGCAGCCGGGAGCCGATTTATTCCTCAAACAATGAGCAGTTCTTC
d_gene: .; v_gene: TRBV11-2; abundance: .; j_gene: TRBJ2-2; CDR3aa: CASSSLFRDFTGELFF; CDR3nt: TGTGCCAGCAGCTCCCTTTTTCGGGACTTCACCGGGGAGCTGTTTTTT
d_gene: TRBD1; v_gene: TRBV6-2/TRBV6-3; abundance: .; j_gene: TRBJ1-6; CDR3aa: CASSYTTGGGNSPLHF; CDR3nt: TGTGCCAGCAGTTATACGACAGGGGGCGGGAATTCACCCCTCCACTTT
d_gene: .; v_gene: TRBV30; abundance: .; j_gene: TRBJ1-1; CDR3aa: CAWSRLGAGAVNTEAFF; CDR3nt: TGTGCCTGGAGTCGCCTGGGGGCGGGGGCGGTGAACACTGAAGCTTTCTTT
d_gene: TRBD1; v_gene: TRBV10-3; abundance: .; j_gene: TRBJ1-2; CDR3aa: CAISEFFRDRDSNYGYTF; CDR3nt: TGTGCCATCAGTGAGTTTTTTCGGGACAGGGATAGTAACTATGGCTACACCTTC
d_gene: .; v_gene: TRBV6-5; abundance: .; j_gene: TRBJ1-1; CDR3aa: CASTPQGMRNTEAFF; CDR3nt: TGTGCCAGCACCCCGCAGGGGATGAGGAACACTGAAGCTTTCTTT
d_gene: TRBD1; v_gene: TRBV11-2; abundance: .; j_gene: TRBJ2-3; CDR3aa: CASSRDRGTDTQYF; CDR3nt: TGTGCCAGCAGCCGGGACAGAGGCACAGATACGCAGTATTTT
d_gene: TRBD1; v_gene: TRBV7-8; abundance: .; j_gene: TRBJ2-7; CDR3aa: CASSLYRGGEQYF; CDR3nt: TGTGCCAGCAGCTTATACAGGGGCGGCGAGCAGTACTTC
d_gene: TRBD1; v_gene: TRBV19; abundance: .; j_gene: TRBJ1-5; CDR3aa: CASSITGTDNQPQHF; CDR3nt: TGTGCCAGTAGTATAACTGGGACAGACAATCAGCCCCAGCATTTT
d_gene: TRBD1; v_gene: TRBV5-1; abundance: once; j_gene: TRBJ1-1; CDR3aa: CASSVQGARTEAFF; CDR3nt: TGCGCCAGCAGCGTACAGGGGGCGCGGACTGAAGCTTTCTTT
d_gene: TRBD1; v_gene: TRBV5-1; abundance: .; j_gene: TRBJ1-2; CDR3aa: CASSSSGGRGYTF; CDR3nt: TGCGCCAGCAGCTCCTCAGGGGGGCGAGGCTACACCTTC
d_gene: TRBD2; v_gene: TRBV3-1/TRBV3-2; abundance: .; j_gene: TRBJ2-1; CDR3aa: CASSRTSGVSYNEQFF; CDR3nt: TGTGCCAGCAGCCGGACTAGCGGAGTATCCTACAATGAGCAGTTCTTC
d_gene: .; v_gene: TRBV2; abundance: .; j_gene: TRBJ2-3; CDR3aa: CASSREGAKDTQYF; CDR3nt: TGTGCCAGCTCTCGGGAGGGGGCAAAGGATACGCAGTATTTT
d_gene: TRBD2; v_gene: TRBV11-2; abundance: .; j_gene: TRBJ2-2; CDR3aa: CASSSPGLAGTGELFF; CDR3nt: TGTGCCAGCAGCTCGCCGGGACTAGCGGGAACCGGGGAGCTGTTTTTT
d_gene: TRBD1; v_gene: TRBV30; abundance: .; j_gene: TRBJ2-5; CDR3aa: CAWRRGLETQYF; CDR3nt: TGTGCCTGGAGGAGGGGGCTGGAGACCCAGTACTTC